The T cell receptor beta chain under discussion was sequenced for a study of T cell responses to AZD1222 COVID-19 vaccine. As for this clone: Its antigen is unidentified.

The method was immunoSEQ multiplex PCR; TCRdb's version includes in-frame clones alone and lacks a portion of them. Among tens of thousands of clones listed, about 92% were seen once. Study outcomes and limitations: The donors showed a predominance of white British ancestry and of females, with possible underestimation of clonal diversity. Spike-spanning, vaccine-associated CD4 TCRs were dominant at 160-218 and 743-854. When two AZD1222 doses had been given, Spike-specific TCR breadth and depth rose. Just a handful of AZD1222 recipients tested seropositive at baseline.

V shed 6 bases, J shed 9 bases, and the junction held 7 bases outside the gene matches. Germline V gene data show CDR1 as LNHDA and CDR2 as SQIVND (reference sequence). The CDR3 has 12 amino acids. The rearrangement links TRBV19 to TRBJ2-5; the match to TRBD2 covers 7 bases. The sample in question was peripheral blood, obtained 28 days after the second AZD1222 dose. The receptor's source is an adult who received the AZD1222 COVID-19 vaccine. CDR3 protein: CASSSKSGAQYF. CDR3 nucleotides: TGTGCCAGTAGCTCTAAAAGCGGGGCCCAGTACTTC.